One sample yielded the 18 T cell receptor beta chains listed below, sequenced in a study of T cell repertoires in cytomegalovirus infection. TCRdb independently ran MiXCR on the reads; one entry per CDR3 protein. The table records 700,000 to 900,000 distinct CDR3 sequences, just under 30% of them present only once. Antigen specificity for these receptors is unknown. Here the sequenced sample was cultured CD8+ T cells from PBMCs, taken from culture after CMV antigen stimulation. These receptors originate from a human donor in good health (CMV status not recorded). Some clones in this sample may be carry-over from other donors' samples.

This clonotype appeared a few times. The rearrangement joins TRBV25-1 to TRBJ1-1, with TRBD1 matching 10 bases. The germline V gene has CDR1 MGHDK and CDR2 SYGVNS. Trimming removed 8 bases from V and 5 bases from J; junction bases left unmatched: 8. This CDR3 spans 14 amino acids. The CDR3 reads CASWGQGWGTEAFF. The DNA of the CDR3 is TGTGCCAGCTGGGGACAGGGGTGGGGAACTGAAGCTTTCTTT.

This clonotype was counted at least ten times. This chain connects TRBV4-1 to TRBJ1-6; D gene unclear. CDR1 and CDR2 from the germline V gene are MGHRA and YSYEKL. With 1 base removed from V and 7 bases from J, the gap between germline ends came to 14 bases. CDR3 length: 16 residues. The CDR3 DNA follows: TGCGCCAGCAGCCAAGGGAACGGCCTATGGAATTCACCCCTCCACTTT. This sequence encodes CASSQGNGLWNSPLHF.

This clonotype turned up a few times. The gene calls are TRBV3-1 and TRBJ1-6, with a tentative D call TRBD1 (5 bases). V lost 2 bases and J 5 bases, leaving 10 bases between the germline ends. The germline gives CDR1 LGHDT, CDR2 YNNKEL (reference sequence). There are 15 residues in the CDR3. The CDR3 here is CASSQSGRNNSPLHF. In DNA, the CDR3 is TGTGCCAGCAGCCAATCGGGACGGAATAATTCACCCCTCCACTTT.

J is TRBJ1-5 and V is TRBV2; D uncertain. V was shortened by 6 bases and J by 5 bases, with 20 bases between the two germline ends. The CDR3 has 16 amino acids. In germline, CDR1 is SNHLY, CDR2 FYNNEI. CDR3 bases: TGTGCCAGCAGGAGTGAAGGTTGGGCAGAAGATCAGCCCCAGCATTTT. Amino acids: CASRSEGWAEDQPQHF.

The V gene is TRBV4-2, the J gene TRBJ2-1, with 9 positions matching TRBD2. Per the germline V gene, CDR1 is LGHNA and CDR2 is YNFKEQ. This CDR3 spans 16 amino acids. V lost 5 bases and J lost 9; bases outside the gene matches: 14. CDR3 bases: TGTGCCAGCAGCAACCAGGCCCAGCGGGGGGACCCTGAGCAGTTCTTC. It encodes CASSNQAQRGDPEQFF.

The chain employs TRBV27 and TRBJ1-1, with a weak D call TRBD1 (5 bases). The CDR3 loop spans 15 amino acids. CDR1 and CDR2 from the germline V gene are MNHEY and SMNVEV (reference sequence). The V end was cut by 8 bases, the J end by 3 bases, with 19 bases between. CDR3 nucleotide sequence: TGTGCCAGCTCTCCCCTCCCAGGGAAGGACACTGAAGCTTTCTTT. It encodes CASSPLPGKDTEAFF.

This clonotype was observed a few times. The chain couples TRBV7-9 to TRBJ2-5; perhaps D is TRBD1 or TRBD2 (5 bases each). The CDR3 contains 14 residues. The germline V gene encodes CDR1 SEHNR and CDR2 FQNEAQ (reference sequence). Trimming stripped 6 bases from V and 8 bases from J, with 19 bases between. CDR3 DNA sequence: TGTGCCAGCAGTTCAGGCCTCATCCGGGGCACCCAGTACTTC. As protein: CASSSGLIRGTQYF.

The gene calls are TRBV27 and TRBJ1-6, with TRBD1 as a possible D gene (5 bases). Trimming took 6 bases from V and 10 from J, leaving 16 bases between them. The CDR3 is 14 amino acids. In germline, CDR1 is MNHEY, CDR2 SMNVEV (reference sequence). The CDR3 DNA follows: TGTGCCAGCAGCTTGACAGCCGGGGGGTCACCCCTCCACTTT. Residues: CASSLTAGGSPLHF.

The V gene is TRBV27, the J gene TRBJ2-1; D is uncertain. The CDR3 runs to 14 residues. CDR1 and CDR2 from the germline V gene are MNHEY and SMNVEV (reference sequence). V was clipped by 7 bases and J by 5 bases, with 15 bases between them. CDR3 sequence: CASTPFGLDNEQFF. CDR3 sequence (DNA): TGTGCCAGCACCCCCTTCGGGCTTGACAATGAGCAGTTCTTC.

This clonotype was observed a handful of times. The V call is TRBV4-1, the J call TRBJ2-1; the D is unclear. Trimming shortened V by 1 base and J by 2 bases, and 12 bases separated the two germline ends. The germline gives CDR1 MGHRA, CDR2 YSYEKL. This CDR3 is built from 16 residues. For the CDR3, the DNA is TGCGCCAGCAGCCAAGTGATGAGGCTAACCTACAATGAGCAGTTCTTC. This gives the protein CASSQVMRLTYNEQFF.

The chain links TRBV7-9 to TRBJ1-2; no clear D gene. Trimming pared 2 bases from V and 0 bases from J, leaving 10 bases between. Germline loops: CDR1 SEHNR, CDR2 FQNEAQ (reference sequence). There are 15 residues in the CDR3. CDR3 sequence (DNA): TGTGCCAGCAGCTTACCAGGCATCCCTAACTATGGCTACACCTTC. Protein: CASSLPGIPNYGYTF.

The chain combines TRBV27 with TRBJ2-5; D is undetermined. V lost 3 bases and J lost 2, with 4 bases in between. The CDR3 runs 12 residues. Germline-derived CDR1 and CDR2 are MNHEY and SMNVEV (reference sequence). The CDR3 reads CASSFPQETQYF. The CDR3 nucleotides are TGTGCCAGCAGTTTTCCTCAAGAGACCCAGTACTTC.

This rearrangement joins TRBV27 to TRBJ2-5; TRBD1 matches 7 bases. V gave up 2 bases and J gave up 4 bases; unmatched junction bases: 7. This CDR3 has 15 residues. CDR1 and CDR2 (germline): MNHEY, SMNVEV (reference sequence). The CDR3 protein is CASSLGLDRAETQYF. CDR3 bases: TGTGCCAGCAGTTTAGGACTCGACAGGGCAGAGACCCAGTACTTC.

CDR3 nucleotide sequence: TGTGCCAGCAGCTTTGGACAAGCCAACAATGAGCAGTTCTTC. This codes for CASSFGQANNEQFF. The V gene is TRBV7-6, the J gene TRBJ2-1, with D tentatively TRBD1 (5 bases). The germline V and J ends were trimmed by 3 bases and 5 bases, with 11 bases remaining between them. The CDR3 runs to 14 residues. CDR1 and CDR2 (germline): SGHVS, FNYEAQ.

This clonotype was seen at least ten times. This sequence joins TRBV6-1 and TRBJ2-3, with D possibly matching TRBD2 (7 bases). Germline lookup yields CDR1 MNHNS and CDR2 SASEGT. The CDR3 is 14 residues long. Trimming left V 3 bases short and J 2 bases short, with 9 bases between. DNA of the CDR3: TGTGCCAGCAGTGAGGGGGGGGCCACAGATACGCAGTATTTT. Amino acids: CASSEGGATDTQYF.

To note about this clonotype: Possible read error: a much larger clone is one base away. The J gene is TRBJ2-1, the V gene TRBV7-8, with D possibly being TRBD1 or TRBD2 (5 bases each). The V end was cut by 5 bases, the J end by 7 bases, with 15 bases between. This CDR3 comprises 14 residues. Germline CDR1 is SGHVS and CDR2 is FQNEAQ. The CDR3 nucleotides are TGTGCCAGCAGCCCCTCGGGGACGAAAAATGAGCAGTTCTTC. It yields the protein CASSPSGTKNEQFF. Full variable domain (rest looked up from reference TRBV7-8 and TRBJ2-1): GAGVSQSPRYKVAKRGQDVALRCDPISGHVSLFWYQQALGQGPEFLTYFQNEAQLDKSGLPSDRFFAERPEGSVSTLKIQRTQQEDSAVYLCASSPSGTKNEQFFGPGTRLTVL.

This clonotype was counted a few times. The CDR3, as DNA: TGTGCCAGCAGTTTATCGGCTGGGACCAACGAAAAACTGTTTTTT. The encoded protein is CASSLSAGTNEKLFF. The chain carries TRBV12-3 or TRBV12-4 and TRBJ1-4; D might be TRBD1 (5 bases). The CDR3 loop spans 15 amino acids. Trimming pared 2 bases from V and 8 bases from J, leaving 15 bases between.

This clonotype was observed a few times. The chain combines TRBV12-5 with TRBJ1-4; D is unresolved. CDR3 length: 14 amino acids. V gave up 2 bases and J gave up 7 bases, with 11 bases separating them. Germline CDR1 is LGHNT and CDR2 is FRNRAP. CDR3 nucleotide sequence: TGTGCTAGTGGTTTGTGGGATGATGGTGAAAAACTGTTTTTT. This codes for CASGLWDDGEKLFF.